The 4 T cell receptor beta chains below come from one sample, sequenced in a study of T cell repertoires in cytomegalovirus infection. One entry per CDR3 protein results from TCRdb running MiXCR on the reads. Among 85,000 to 120,000 distinct CDR3 sequences listed, approximately 15% were seen once. The sample taken for sequencing was PBMCs. The receptors originated from a human donor in good health (CMV status not recorded). Some clones in this sample may be carry-over from other donors' samples.

This clonotype came up many times. This chain connects TRBV7-2 to TRBJ1-1; D not resolved. V dropped 5 bases and J dropped 4 bases, with 11 bases sitting between them. There are 13 residues in the CDR3. Germline CDR1 is SGHTA and CDR2 is FQGNSA. CDR3: CASSITRGTEAFF. The CDR3 coding sequence is TGTGCCAGCAGCATTACACGGGGCACTGAAGCTTTCTTT.

Comment on this clonotype: A read error is possible here, since a much larger clone lies one base away. This sequence joins TRBV19 and TRBJ1-1; 9 bases map to TRBD1. Germline V CDR1 and CDR2: LNHDA, SQIVND (reference sequence). CDR3 size: 17 residues. The CDR3 DNA is TGTTCCAGTAGTCCAATCGGGACAGGGACCTTGAACACTGAAGCTTTCTTT. It encodes CSSSPIGTGTLNTEAFF. Together with reference TRBV19 and TRBJ1-1, the CDR3 gives the full variable domain: DGGITQSPKYLFRKEGQNVTLSCEQNLNHDAMYWYRQDPGQGLRLIYYSQIVNDFQKGDIAEGYSVSREKKESFPLTVTSAQKNPTAFYLCSSSPIGTGTLNTEAFFGQGTRLTVV.

A word on this clonotype: At one end the junction does not follow the germline gene, possibly because of a read error. The chain uses TRBV12-3 or TRBV12-4 and TRBJ2-2; D is possibly TRBD2 (5 bases). The CDR3 is made up of 13 amino acids. The CDR3: CASSFSDTGELFF. As DNA, the CDR3 is TGTGCCAGCAGTTTCAGCGACACCGGGGAGCTGTTTTTC.

A note on this clonotype: One junction end does not reproduce the germline sequence, and a read error may be involved. V is TRBV10-3 and J is TRBJ2-5; D not resolved. This CDR3 is built from 13 residues. Germline loops: CDR1 ENHRY, CDR2 SYGVKD. CDR3 sequence (DNA): TGTGCCAACAGTGAGCCTGTCCAAGAGACCCAGTACTTC. The encoded protein is CANSEPVQETQYF.